The 22 T cell receptor beta chains reported below all come from one sample, sequenced in a study of CD8 T cells in ankylosing spondylitis. These receptors' antigens are unknown. Each CDR3 protein gets one entry after TCRdb re-called the 5' RACE reads with MiXCR. Of 350,000 to 450,000 distinct CDR3 sequences in the sample, roughly 25% were seen once. Regarding the study as a whole: About 8 highly homologous variants made up a TCR beta motif, and this motif appeared characteristic of ankylosing spondylitis blood.

The sequenced sample was blood, either unsorted or a sorted T cell fraction (not recorded which). Receptors originate from a male donor with ankylosing spondylitis.

CDR3 residues: CASSFVEGARGYNEQFF. CDR3 in DNA: TGTGCCAGCAGCTTCGTCGAGGGAGCAAGGGGGTACAATGAGCAGTTCTTC. The chain uses TRBV11-2 and TRBJ2-1; D possibly corresponds to TRBD1 (6 bases). The germline V and J ends were trimmed by 3 bases and 4 bases, with 19 bases remaining between them. The CDR3 has 17 amino acids. Germline V gives CDR1 SGHAT, CDR2 FQNNGV.

This clonotype occurred a few times. This sequence joins TRBV2 and TRBJ2-7, with D perhaps matching TRBD1 or TRBD2 (5 bases each). CDR1 and CDR2 (germline): SNHLY, FYNNEI. The CDR3 spans 12 residues. V was clipped by 6 bases and J by 6 bases, with 12 bases between them. This chain's CDR3 is CASSGTSLEQYF. The CDR3, as DNA: TGTGCCAGCAGCGGGACCTCTCTCGAGCAGTACTTC. Full variable domain (rest looked up from reference TRBV2 and TRBJ2-7): EPEVTQTPSHQVTQMGQEVILRCVPISNHLYFYWYRQILGQKVEFLVSFYNNEISEKSEIFDDQFSVERPDGSNFTLKIRSTKLEDSAMYFCASSGTSLEQYFGPGTRLTVT.

This clonotype was counted a few times. The V gene is TRBV5-1, the J gene TRBJ1-3, with D possibly TRBD1 on 5 matching bases. The CDR3 has 14 amino acids. Per germline, CDR1 SGHRS and CDR2 YFSETQ. V dropped 2 bases and J dropped 1 base, with 7 bases sitting between them. The DNA for the CDR3 is TGCGCCAGCAGCTTTGGGGCATCTGGAAACACCATATATTTT. Translation: CASSFGASGNTIYF.

The chain recombines TRBV5-1 with TRBJ1-2; D is undetermined. CDR1 is SGHRS, CDR2 YFSETQ, per germline. Between the trimmed V and J ends, which lost 5 bases and 7 bases, there was a span of 12 bases. CDR3 length: 12 amino acids. The CDR3 sequence: CASSETLGGYTF. CDR3 nucleotide sequence: TGCGCCAGCAGTGAAACTCTGGGTGGCTACACCTTC.

This clonotype was seen a few times. The chain has TRBV20-1 and TRBJ1-1; TRBD1 matches at 7 bases. V gave up 3 bases and J gave up 3 bases; unmatched junction bases: 7. Per germline, CDR1 DFQATT and CDR2 SNEGSKA (reference sequence). The CDR3 is made up of 14 amino acids. As DNA, the CDR3 is TGCAGTGCTAGGGATCAGGGGGTAGACACTGAAGCTTTCTTT. It codes for CSARDQGVDTEAFF.

This chain connects TRBV5-1 to TRBJ1-1, with 8 bases identical to TRBD1. Trimming at V came to 3 bases and at J to 1 base, leaving 5 bases not matched to a gene. The CDR3 totals 15 residues. In germline, CDR1 is SGHRS, CDR2 YFSETQ. The CDR3 sequence: CASSSTGTGNTEAFF. The DNA of the CDR3 is TGCGCCAGCAGCTCTACCGGGACAGGGAACACTGAAGCTTTCTTT.

The chain uses TRBV5-1 and TRBJ2-1, with 7 bases aligning to TRBD2. This CDR3 is 15 amino acids long. Germline V gene sequence: CDR1 SGHRS, CDR2 YFSETQ. With 2 bases clipped from V and 8 bases from J, the junction kept 10 bases outside the gene matches. The CDR3 loop is CASSLAGTDGDEQFF. The CDR3 region has the DNA TGCGCCAGCAGCTTAGCGGGAACGGACGGCGATGAGCAGTTCTTC. Combining the CDR3 with reference TRBV5-1 and TRBJ2-1 gives the whole variable domain KAGVTQTPRYLIKTRGQQVTLSCSPISGHRSVSWYQQTPGQGLQFLFEYFSETQRNKGNFPGRFSGRQFSNSRSEMNVSTLELGDSALYLCASSLAGTDGDEQFFGPGTRLTVL.

The sample holds a few counts of this clonotype. The chain is built from TRBV5-1 and TRBJ2-3; 8 positions match TRBD2. Per the germline V gene, CDR1 is SGHRS and CDR2 is YFSETQ. With 2 bases clipped from V and 3 bases from J, the junction kept 11 bases outside the gene matches. The CDR3 is 17 residues long. The CDR3 protein is CASSFLLTGGETDTQYF. In nucleotides, the CDR3 is TGCGCCAGCAGCTTCCTTCTGACGGGAGGGGAGACAGATACGCAGTATTTT. Full variable domain (rest looked up from reference TRBV5-1 and TRBJ2-3): KAGVTQTPRYLIKTRGQQVTLSCSPISGHRSVSWYQQTPGQGLQFLFEYFSETQRNKGNFPGRFSGRQFSNSRSEMNVSTLELGDSALYLCASSFLLTGGETDTQYFGPGTRLTVL.

The V and J genes are TRBV27 and TRBJ2-6; no clear D gene. The CDR3 has 15 amino acids. Germline values: CDR1 MNHEY, CDR2 SMNVEV (reference sequence). Trimming removed 7 bases from V and 1 base from J, with 11 bases in between. The CDR3 coding sequence is TGTGCCAGCACTCCTTTCCGGTCTGGGGCCAACGTCCTGACTTTC. Protein sequence: CASTPFRSGANVLTF.

The chain joins TRBV12-3 or TRBV12-4 to TRBJ2-5; D is undetermined. This CDR3 has 14 amino acids. V lost 3 bases to trimming and J lost 1 base, with 9 bases between them. The CDR3 nucleotides are TGTGCCAGCAGTTTTGTAGTAGCCCAAGAGACCCAGTACTTC. This sequence encodes CASSFVVAQETQYF.

This clonotype was counted a few times. CDR3 sequence (DNA): TGCAGTGCTAGAGATCGGAGACAGGGAGGTTATGGCTACACCTTC. It translates to CSARDRRQGGYGYTF. The chain joins TRBV20-1 to TRBJ1-2, with 7 bases fitting TRBD1. This CDR3 region has 15 residues. V was clipped by 0 bases and J by 5 bases; unmatched bases: 9. Germline V gene data show CDR1 as DFQATT and CDR2 as SNEGSKA (reference sequence).

This clonotype showed up many times. The chain has TRBV12-3 or TRBV12-4 and TRBJ1-5; D remains ambiguous. Trimming pared 0 bases from V and 0 bases from J, leaving 3 bases between. This CDR3 contains 14 residues. The CDR3 DNA follows: TGTGCCAGCAGTTTAGCGGCTAGCAATCAGCCCCAGCATTTT. Translating it yields CASSLAASNQPQHF.

The gene calls are TRBV11-2 and TRBJ1-6; no definite D call. The CDR3 extends over 12 amino acids. V lost 3 bases to trimming and J lost 12 bases, with 9 bases between them. Germline lookup yields CDR1 SGHAT and CDR2 FQNNGV. The CDR3 DNA sequence: TGTGCCAGCAGCTTTTACGGGGAACCCCTCCACTTT. Translating it yields CASSFYGEPLHF.

At least ten counts were recorded for this clonotype. This chain connects TRBV20-1 to TRBJ2-1, with 7 positions matching TRBD2. Germline CDR1 is DFQATT and CDR2 is SNEGSKA (reference sequence). The CDR3 is 16 residues long. Germline trimming cut 2 bases from V and 5 bases from J; bases unmatched to any gene: 12. CDR3 sequence: CSARKGWRTRDNEQFF. As DNA, the CDR3 is TGCAGTGCTAGAAAAGGGTGGCGGACTAGGGACAATGAGCAGTTCTTC.

This clonotype was seen only a few times. The chain has TRBV7-8 and TRBJ2-3; TRBD2 agrees at 8 bases. Germline V gene data show CDR1 as SGHVS and CDR2 as FQNEAQ. V lost 1 base, J lost 2 bases, and 2 bases stayed unmatched. The CDR3 totals 15 residues. The CDR3 DNA follows: TGTGCCAGCAGCTTAGTGACTAGCGACACAGATACGCAGTATTTT. Translated: CASSLVTSDTDTQYF.

The chain links TRBV20-1 to TRBJ2-7, with 12 bases matching TRBD2. Germline CDR1 is DFQATT and CDR2 is SNEGSKA (reference sequence). V lost 8 bases, J lost 0 bases, and 5 bases stayed unmatched. The CDR3 sequence is 14 residues long. CDR3 DNA sequence: TGCAGTCCGTGGACTAGCGGGGCCTCCTACGAGCAGTACTTC. Translation: CSPWTSGASYEQYF.

The V and J genes are TRBV7-9 and TRBJ2-1; 7 nucleotides match TRBD1. Germline V gene lookup returns CDR1 SEHNR and CDR2 FQNEAQ (reference sequence). The CDR3 runs 14 residues. The ends lost 3 bases at V and 6 bases at J; junction bases unmatched: 5. CDR3 bases: TGTGCCAGCAGCTTGGAGGACAGGCTCAATGAGCAGTTCTTC. Translation gives CASSLEDRLNEQFF.

The chain combines TRBV5-1 with TRBJ1-4; possibly TRBD1 for D (6 bases). V shed 0 bases and J shed 8 bases, with 14 bases lying between them. The CDR3 has 15 residues. Germline V gene data show CDR1 as SGHRS and CDR2 as YFSETQ. The CDR3 DNA follows: TGCGCCAGCAGCTTGGAGTGGGGGGCTGGGGAAAAACTGTTTTTT. This translates into CASSLEWGAGEKLFF.

This clonotype was observed a handful of times. The CDR3 sequence: CASSFWGGGMVAAYEQYF. The DNA of the CDR3 is TGTGCCAGCAGTTTTTGGGGTGGGGGAATGGTCGCTGCCTACGAGCAGTACTTC. The chain employs TRBV12-3 or TRBV12-4 and TRBJ2-7; D possibly uses TRBD1 or TRBD2 (5 bases each). The CDR3 totals 18 residues. V lost 3 bases, J lost 2 bases, and 23 bases lay in between.

The chain has TRBV4-2 and TRBJ2-1; D possibly corresponds to TRBD2 (5 bases). Trimming took off 5 bases at V and 7 bases at J, with 21 bases between the two ends. Germline lookup yields CDR1 LGHNA and CDR2 YNFKEQ. This CDR3 has 16 residues. The CDR3 coding sequence is TGTGCCAGCAGCGGACTGCCAGTAGCGAACGGTAATGAGCAGTTCTTC. As protein: CASSGLPVANGNEQFF.

The chain combines TRBV18 with TRBJ2-5; 14 bases match TRBD2. Looked up from germline, CDR1 is KGHSH and CDR2 is LQKENI. The CDR3 runs 17 residues. Trimming cost V 5 bases and J 1 base; bases outside gene matches: 6. CDR3 bases: TGTGCCAGCTCATCGGGACTAGCGGGAGATGTCCAAGAGACCCAGTACTTC. Translating it yields CASSSGLAGDVQETQYF.

This clonotype occurred a few times. The chain links TRBV20-1 to TRBJ1-4; D is unclear. V was shortened by 5 bases and J by 4 bases, with 5 bases between the two germline ends. The CDR3 runs 11 residues. Germline values: CDR1 DFQATT, CDR2 SNEGSKA (reference sequence). This CDR3 is CSAEGNEKLFF. The DNA of the CDR3 is TGCAGTGCTGAGGGTAATGAAAAACTGTTTTTT.